The 14 T cell receptor beta chains reported below all come from one sample, sequenced in a study of a mutant IDH1 vaccine in newly diagnosed glioma. Using immunoSEQ multiplex PCR, the repertoire was profiled, and TCRdb retains in-frame clones only, with some absent. The table has more than 35,000 clones, 81% seen once. Time point: week 35, safety follow-up. Every vaccination contained 300 ug of the mutant IDH1 20-mer peptide and was paired with topical imiquimod. No antigens are known for them. The source was PBMCs, collected from a glioma patient whose treatment included an IDH1 peptide vaccine. The source is a woman aged 40 to 55 with glioma. Some clones in this sample may be carry-over from other donors' samples.

The rearrangement joins TRBV27 to TRBJ2-7; tentatively, D is TRBD1 (5 bases). CDR1 MNHEY and CDR2 SMNVEV come from the germline V gene (reference sequence). V lost 4 bases to trimming and J lost 5 bases, with 12 bases between them. This CDR3 spans 13 amino acids. The CDR3 reads CASSSSQGHEQYF. CDR3 bases: TGTGCCAGCAGTTCAAGTCAGGGCCACGAGCAGTACTTC.

This chain links TRBV7-9 with TRBJ2-2; TRBD2 matches at 7 bases. Germline V gene sequence: CDR1 SEHNR, CDR2 FQNEAQ (reference sequence). The V gene end was trimmed by 6 bases and the J gene end by 2 bases; junction bases not matched to a gene: 12. CDR3 size: 17 residues. The CDR3 DNA reads TGTGCCAGCAGTCACAAGCTGGGCGGGAGCAACACCGGGGAGCTGTTTTTT. This sequence encodes CASSHKLGGSNTGELFF.

CDR3 coding DNA: TGTGCCAGCAGGGCACAGCAAAACATTCAGTACTTC. Protein product: CASRAQQNIQYF. The chain uses TRBV5-8 and TRBJ2-4, with no clear D. This CDR3 contains 12 residues. V was shortened by 5 bases and J by 5 bases, with 8 bases between the two germline ends. Germline-derived CDR1 and CDR2 are SGHTS and YDEGEE.

Details on this clone: A much larger clone differs from this one at a single base, so this may be a read error. The rearrangement joins TRBV5-1 to TRBJ1-1, with D perhaps TRBD1 (5 bases). The CDR3 runs to 14 residues. Per the germline V gene, CDR1 is SGHRS and CDR2 is YFSETQ. V was clipped by 0 bases and J by 3 bases, with 9 bases between them. The CDR3 spells CASSLVGGDTEAFF. The CDR3 DNA is TGCGCCAGCAGCTTGGTGGGGGGGGACACTGAAGCTTTCTTT. The whole variable domain, filled in from reference TRBV5-1 and TRBJ1-1, reads KAGVTQTPRYLIKTRGQQVTLSCSPISGHRSVSWYQQTPGQGLQFLFEYFSETQRNKGNFPGRFSGRQFSNSRSEMNVSTLELGDSALYLCASSLVGGDTEAFFGQGTRLTVV.

This rearrangement joins TRBV7-2 to TRBJ2-7, with D unclear. Trimming removed 2 bases from V and 4 bases from J, with 9 bases in between. Germline CDR1 is SGHTA and CDR2 is FQGNSA. The CDR3 runs to 13 residues. The CDR3 DNA reads TGTGCCAGCAGCTTAACCTCCCAGTACGAGCAGTACTTC. Its translation: CASSLTSQYEQYF. Full variable domain (missing parts from reference TRBV7-2 and TRBJ2-7): GAGVSQSPSNKVTEKGKDVELRCDPISGHTALYWYRQSLGQGLEFLIYFQGNSAPDKSGLPSDRFSAERTGGSVSTLTIQRTQQEDSAVYLCASSLTSQYEQYFGPGTRLTVT.

The sample holds one count of this clone. This chain joins TRBV4-3 and TRBJ2-5, with D perhaps matching TRBD1 (5 bases). The CDR3 sequence is 13 residues long. Germline V gene lookup returns CDR1 LGHNA and CDR2 YSLEER. V lost 3 bases to trimming and J lost 2 bases, with 7 bases between them. DNA for the CDR3: TGCGCCAGCAGCCAGACAGTACAAGAGACCCAGTACTTC. Amino acids: CASSQTVQETQYF.

The genes are TRBV4-3 and TRBJ1-1; 7 nucleotides align to TRBD1. Trimming removed 4 bases from V and 7 bases from J; junction bases left unmatched: 9. From germline, CDR1 is LGHNA and CDR2 YSLEER. The CDR3 loop spans 14 amino acids. The CDR3 DNA is TGCGCCAGCAGCCCAGGGACAGCGACCGTTGAAGCTTTCTTT. This sequence encodes CASSPGTATVEAFF.

This clone is deemed medium-sized. The chain couples TRBV19 to TRBJ1-1; tentatively, D is TRBD1 (5 bases). The CDR3 has 13 amino acids. Trimming pared 9 bases from V and 3 bases from J, leaving 14 bases between. CDR1 is LNHDA, CDR2 SQIVND, per germline (reference sequence). In nucleotides, the CDR3 is TGTGCCAGCTACCGGGACGGAGACACTGAAGCTTTCTTT. This translates into CASYRDGDTEAFF.

This chain connects TRBV4-2 to TRBJ1-2; 10 bases fit TRBD1. CDR3 size: 17 residues. Germline V gene lookup returns CDR1 LGHNA and CDR2 YNFKEQ. Trimming took 0 bases from V and 5 from J; bases not matched to a gene: 9. CDR3 loop: CASSQERAGQGRYGYTF. In DNA, the CDR3 is TGTGCCAGCAGCCAAGAAAGGGCGGGACAGGGGAGGTATGGCTACACCTTC.

The rearrangement links TRBV19 to TRBJ2-7; 7 bases match TRBD1. V was pared by 5 bases and J by 2 bases, with 6 bases of the junction left unmatched. The CDR3 contains 14 residues. Germline values: CDR1 LNHDA, CDR2 SQIVND (reference sequence). The CDR3 nucleotides are TGTGCCAGTAGTGCCGGGACAGCTACCTACGAGCAGTACTTC. Translated, it gives CASSAGTATYEQYF.

The V and J genes are TRBV6-1 and TRBJ1-5, with D possibly matching TRBD1 (5 bases). The CDR3 has 15 residues. Trimming removed 7 bases from V and 4 bases from J, with 17 bases in between. CDR1 is MNHNS, CDR2 SASEGT, per germline. The CDR3 DNA follows: TGTGCCAGCACCCCGGCCGGGGGGGGGAATCAGCCCCAGCATTTT. It encodes CASTPAGGGNQPQHF.

This sequence joins TRBV5-1 and TRBJ2-5, with 15 positions matching TRBD2. V shed 7 bases, J shed 5 bases, and the junction held 12 bases outside the gene matches. CDR3 length: 17 residues. Germline CDR1 SGHRS, CDR2 YFSETQ. CDR3 sequence: CASFRGGLAGGGETQYF. The CDR3 DNA reads TGCGCCAGCTTCAGAGGGGGACTAGCGGGAGGAGGGGAGACCCAGTACTTC.

The chain uses TRBV27 and TRBJ1-2; 8 bases line up with TRBD1. Per germline, CDR1 MNHEY and CDR2 SMNVEV (reference sequence). With 5 bases clipped from V and 2 bases from J, the junction kept 10 bases outside the gene matches. The CDR3 runs 16 residues. The CDR3 DNA reads TGTGCCAGCAGTGATGGGCTTTACAGGGGGAACTATGGCTACACCTTC. Amino acids: CASSDGLYRGNYGYTF.

V gene TRBV5-5 combines with J gene TRBJ2-3; D unresolved. V was pared by 1 base and J by 2 bases, with 8 bases between. CDR1 is SGHKS, CDR2 YYEKEE, per germline (reference sequence). The CDR3 length is 14 residues. The CDR3 DNA follows: TGTGCCAGCAGCTTGTTTTTCTACACAGATACGCAGTATTTT. Translation gives CASSLFFYTDTQYF.